Detailed here is one TCR beta chain. Its antigen remains unidentified. The data are from a study of cytomegalovirus exposure and HLA in healthy donors. Turning to the study itself: An analysis done earlier identified fewer than 140 million unique TCR beta sequences from 200 million or so T cells. Study-wide results and caveats: Evidence from a later analysis indicated that most CMV-associated TCR beta chains looked HLA-restricted. A later analysis found common viral pathogens apparently linked to several of the most significant clusters. In a later analysis, TCR beta V- and J-gene trimming was associated with a missense DCLRE1C variant.

The CDR3 contains 16 residues. Trimming stripped 5 bases from V and 4 bases from J, with 19 bases between. CDR1 and CDR2 from the germline V gene are SGHTA and FQGNSA. The study ran its PCR with 60 Vbeta and 13 Jbeta primers. Method: immunoSEQ multiplex PCR; TCRdb's copy keeps in-frame clones and lacks some. This sample contains approximately 100,000 clones. The chain employs TRBV7-2 and TRBJ2-3; no definite D call. This clonotype originated in a man aged 45-65 years in good health and CMV-seronegative. Sequencing was done on a sample of PBMCs. The CDR3 protein is CASSQNGGKPADTQYF. DNA of the CDR3: TGTGCCAGCAGCCAAAACGGCGGTAAACCAGCAGATACGCAGTATTTT.